This section outlines one TCR beta chain sequence together with its context. This table comes from immunoSEQ multiplex PCR, and its TCRdb copy is limited to in-frame clones, with some not included. This table holds some 140,000 clones, around 95% found once. The data were taken from a study of control samples from healthy donors and cancer patients. CDR3 length: 15 amino acids. With 4 bases removed from V and 1 base from J, the gap between germline ends came to 14 bases. Looked up from germline, CDR1 is SGHRS and CDR2 is YFSETQ. The origin of this receptor is a man aged 40-50 years in good health. Input material: blood. The chain combines TRBV5-1 with TRBJ1-2; TRBD1 might be the D (5 bases). CDR3 sequence (DNA): TGCGCCAGCAGCCCACGTGGGGGAGTTAACTATGGCTACACCTTC. Its translation is CASSPRGGVNYGYTF. The variable domain in full, with the rest retrieved from reference TRBV5-1 and TRBJ1-2, is KAGVTQTPRYLIKTRGQQVTLSCSPISGHRSVSWYQQTPGQGLQFLFEYFSETQRNKGNFPGRFSGRQFSNSRSEMNVSTLELGDSALYLCASSPRGGVNYGYTFGSGTRLTVV.